This T cell receptor beta chain was identified during a study of T cell responses to AZD1222 COVID-19 vaccine. Study-wide results and caveats: Repertoire sampling happened only post peak T cell response.

This table comes from immunoSEQ multiplex PCR, and its TCRdb copy is limited to in-frame clones, with some not included. The table lists around 140,000 clones, 85% of them singletons. The sample holds one count of this clone. Its target is not known. Between the trimmed V and J ends, which lost 0 bases and 2 bases, there was a span of 8 bases. CDR3 length: 14 amino acids. Germline V gene lookup returns CDR1 SGHRS and CDR2 YFSETQ. The input for sequencing was peripheral blood, taken 28 days after the second dose of the MenACWY control vaccine. This clonotype was sampled from an adult who received the MenACWY meningococcal vaccine as a control. The chain couples TRBV5-1 to TRBJ1-1; D remains ambiguous. This chain's CDR3 is CASSLAAVNTEAFF. In nucleotides, the CDR3 is TGCGCCAGCAGCTTGGCAGCTGTAAACACTGAAGCTTTCTTT. Filled out from reference TRBV5-1 and TRBJ1-1, the complete variable domain reads KAGVTQTPRYLIKTRGQQVTLSCSPISGHRSVSWYQQTPGQGLQFLFEYFSETQRNKGNFPGRFSGRQFSNSRSEMNVSTLELGDSALYLCASSLAAVNTEAFFGQGTRLTVV.